Below, 10 T cell receptor beta chains from the same sample are listed, as sequenced in a study of cytomegalovirus exposure and HLA in healthy donors. The PCR used 60 Vbeta and 13 Jbeta primers. TCRdb's copy holds only in-frame clones and misses some; the assay was immunoSEQ multiplex PCR. This table has 45,000 to 60,000 clones, less than 85% appearing once. Sequenced input: PBMCs. Receptor source: a man aged 25-40 years in good health and CMV-seropositive.

This clone came up a few times. The chain uses TRBV19 and TRBJ1-1; the D gene is possibly TRBD1 (6 bases). V lost 1 base and J 1 base, leaving 7 bases between the germline ends. The germline V gene encodes CDR1 LNHDA and CDR2 SQIVND (reference sequence). CDR3 length: 14 amino acids. In nucleotides, the CDR3 is TGTGCCAGTAGTATAGGGACAGCGAACACTGAAGCTTTCTTT. Residues: CASSIGTANTEAFF.

The rearrangement links TRBV7-9 to TRBJ1-2; 9 nucleotides line up with TRBD1. The V gene end was trimmed by 4 bases and the J gene end by 6 bases; junction bases not matched to a gene: 9. This CDR3 has 15 amino acids. CDR1 is SEHNR, CDR2 FQNEAQ, per germline (reference sequence). The CDR3 sequence: CASSSGQGISNGYTF. The CDR3, as DNA: TGTGCCAGCAGCTCGGGACAGGGTATTTCTAATGGCTACACCTTC.

The sample holds a few counts of this clone. The gene calls are TRBV19 and TRBJ1-1, with D perhaps matching TRBD1 (5 bases). Germline values: CDR1 LNHDA, CDR2 SQIVND (reference sequence). V was shortened by 5 bases and J by 1 base, with 8 bases between the two germline ends. The CDR3 length is 13 residues. The CDR3 region is CASSLTGNTEAFF. As DNA, the CDR3 is TGTGCCAGTAGTCTCACAGGGAACACTGAAGCTTTCTTT.

V usage is TRBV6-1 and J usage is TRBJ2-2; 11 bases align to TRBD1. The junction had 5 bases not matched to a gene; V was cut back by 6 bases and J by 5 bases. Germline CDR1 MNHNS, CDR2 SASEGT. The CDR3 consists of 15 residues. CDR3 coding DNA: TGTGCCAGCAGAAGAGGGACAGGGGGAACCGGGGAGCTGTTTTTT. It specifies CASRRGTGGTGELFF.

The V call is TRBV15, the J call TRBJ1-3; no clear D gene. The V gene's germline CDR1 is LNHNV and CDR2 YYDKDF (reference sequence). This CDR3 spans 15 amino acids. V lost 0 bases and J lost 0, with 6 bases in between. CDR3 residues: CATSRDFSSGNTIYF. In DNA form, the CDR3 reads TGTGCCACCAGCAGAGATTTCAGCTCTGGAAACACCATATATTTT.

This chain uses TRBV28 with TRBJ1-1; TRBD1 aligns across 8 bases. Germline V gene lookup returns CDR1 MDHEN and CDR2 SYDVKM. CDR3 size: 13 residues. Trimming took 6 bases from V and 9 from J; bases not matched to a gene: 9. The CDR3 sequence: CASSPRRTGKAFF. In DNA form, the CDR3 reads TGTGCCAGCAGCCCTCGGAGGACAGGGAAAGCTTTCTTT.

This clone was counted between two and nine times. The chain combines TRBV4-1 with TRBJ2-7; 10 nucleotides align to TRBD2. Germline CDR1 MGHRA, CDR2 YSYEKL. V was clipped by 4 bases and J by 2 bases; unmatched bases: 8. CDR3 length: 16 amino acids. The CDR3 DNA reads TGCGCCAGCAGCCCTTCACCGGGACTAGCGACCTACGAGCAGTACTTC. This codes for CASSPSPGLATYEQYF.

V gene TRBV7-8 combines with J gene TRBJ1-2; TRBD1 might be the D (6 bases). V lost 5 bases to trimming and J lost 6 bases, with 19 bases between them. CDR3 length: 15 residues. Germline V gene sequence: CDR1 SGHVS, CDR2 FQNEAQ. DNA of the CDR3: TGTGCCAGCAGCAGCCGCCTCCCCGGGGGGCATGGCTACACCTTC. Its translation is CASSSRLPGGHGYTF.

The J gene is TRBJ2-2, the V gene TRBV20-1; no definite D call. The V gene's germline CDR1 is DFQATT and CDR2 SNEGSKA (reference sequence). V lost 5 bases and J 5 bases, leaving 6 bases between the germline ends. The CDR3 is made up of 11 amino acids. This chain's CDR3 is CSARLTGELFF. The CDR3 DNA reads as TGCAGTGCTCGACTTACCGGGGAGCTGTTTTTT.

This sequence joins TRBV21-1 and TRBJ2-7; no DNA check was done on the table's D call, TRBD1. TRBV21-1 is a documented pseudogene. This CDR3 comprises 14 residues. The CDR3 DNA follows: TGTGCCAGCAGCAATGGACAGGCCAGTTACGAGCAGTACTTC. Protein sequence: CASSNGQASYEQYF.